This T cell receptor (beta chain) appears in the sequencing data of a study of post-analysis software for immune sequencing data. Study-wide points: About 5 TRBV segments (TRBV5-6, TRBV5-1 and TRBV20-1 among them) occurred more frequently in patients than in controls. People with multiple sclerosis had a significantly lower normalized Chao1 diversity than controls did.

In regard to this clonotype: Antigen: not known.

The CDR3 extends over 12 amino acids. CDR1 and CDR2 from the germline V gene are SNHLY and FYNNEI. Unique molecular identifiers had been added to the TCR beta cDNA libraries. Some 540,000 cDNA molecules were obtained from approximately 0.91 to 9.4 million T cells. TCRdb passed the PCR reads through MiXCR, listing each CDR3 protein once. The sample yields about 380,000 distinct CDR3 sequences, roughly 30% seen once. The specimen sequenced was blood. The sequence derives from a girl aged 5-17 years with multiple sclerosis. The gene calls are TRBV2 and TRBJ2-7; 7 bases fit TRBD2. The assigned J gene may be wrong: the sequence end matches TRBJ2-5 better. CDR3 sequence: CASRMTSQTQYF. The DNA for the CDR3 is TGTGCCAGCAGGATGACTAGCCAGACCCAGTACTTC.